Listed below are T cell receptor beta chains from one sample, sequenced in a study of blood T cell repertoires in COVID-19. This table comes from immunoSEQ multiplex PCR, and its TCRdb copy is limited to in-frame clones, with some not included. The profile shows about 110,000 clones, roughly nine tenths of them singletons. The specimen sequenced was peripheral blood. The receptor set was obtained from a woman older than 75 with acute or convalescent COVID-19. Both conserved end residues are part of each CDR3. Fields, in order: CDR3 DNA, CDR3 protein, clone size, D gene, J gene, V gene. A D gene is named only where the DNA matches it firmly. Clone size is not always given. Where it is, it says once, few, many or a class for expanded clones.

TGCGCCAGCAGCCAAGATAGTGTAACAGCCCGGGGTGAAAAACTGTTTTTT,CASSQDSVTARGEKLFF,.,.,TRBJ1-4,TRBV4-1
TGTGCCATCAGTATACACGGTCGGGATTCACCCCTCCACTTT,CAISIHGRDSPLHF,.,.,TRBJ1-6,TRBV10-3
TGTGCCAGCAGCTTTGGGGGGTACTCCTACAATGAGCAGTTCTTC,CASSFGGYSYNEQFF,.,.,TRBJ2-1,TRBV7-6
TGTGCCAGCAGCTCCAGGGCCCAAGAGGTCGGTGTCACACCCCTCCACTTT,CASSSRAQEVGVTPLHF,.,.,TRBJ1-6,TRBV13
TGTGCCATCAGGACAGAGCAGAACACTGAAGCTTTCTTT,CAIRTEQNTEAFF,.,.,TRBJ1-1,TRBV10-3
TGCAGCGTTGAAAGGGGACAGGGGGCTTTCCAAGAGACCCAGTACTTC,CSVERGQGAFQETQYF,.,TRBD1,TRBJ2-5,TRBV29-1
TGTGCCAGCAGCTTACTTACCGGGGAGCTGTTTTTT,CASSLLTGELFF,.,.,TRBJ2-2,TRBV7-9
TGTGCCAGCAGCTGGTTCCGGGGGAACACTGAAGCTTTCTTT,CASSWFRGNTEAFF,.,.,TRBJ1-1,TRBV7-2
TGTGCCAGCCAGCCCCCTAGGAGGGATATAATCCTCGTTGGGAACACTGAAGCTTTCTTT,CASQPPRRDIILVGNTEAFF,.,.,TRBJ1-1,TRBV19
TGTGCCGCATATAAACAGGGGTTAAATCAGCCCCAGCATTTT,CAAYKQGLNQPQHF,.,TRBD1,TRBJ1-5,TRBV28
TGTGCCAGCAGCTTAGGGGTAGGACTGGGGGAGACCCAGTACTTC,CASSLGVGLGETQYF,once,.,TRBJ2-5,TRBV11-2
TGTGCCAGCAGTCCACGACAGGGGCGACCTGACAATCAGCCCCAGCATTTT,CASSPRQGRPDNQPQHF,.,TRBD1,TRBJ1-5,TRBV28
TGTGCCAGCAGCCTAATGTGGGCCAACGTCCTGACTTTC,CASSLMWANVLTF,.,.,TRBJ2-6,TRBV6-2/TRBV6-3
TGTGCCAGCAGCGAGGGGACAGTGGCTGGAAACACCATATATTTT,CASSEGTVAGNTIYF,few,TRBD1,TRBJ1-3,TRBV9
TGTGCCAGCTCACACGAACAGGGGAACACTGAAGCTTTCTTT,CASSHEQGNTEAFF,.,.,TRBJ1-1,TRBV18
TGTGCCAGCAGTCCGCAAAGGGGAGGGAGTGAAAAACTGTTTTTT,CASSPQRGGSEKLFF,.,.,TRBJ1-4,TRBV28
TGTGCCAGCAGCCGACTGGATACGCAGTATTTT,CASSRLDTQYF,.,.,TRBJ2-3,TRBV14
TGTGCCAGCGGACTCCTAGCGGATAGCCAAGAGACCCAGTACTTC,CASGLLADSQETQYF,.,TRBD2,TRBJ2-5,TRBV28
TGTGCCAGCACTCAGGGGGGCTATGGCTACACCTTC,CASTQGGYGYTF,.,TRBD1,TRBJ1-2,TRBV28
TGTGCCAGCAGTTACTCGGGTACAGGGAATTCACCCCTCCACTTT,CASSYSGTGNSPLHF,.,.,TRBJ1-6,TRBV6-5
TGTGCCACCCCCCGGGGGGGCTACGAGCAGTACTTC,CATPRGGYEQYF,.,TRBD2,TRBJ2-7,TRBV28
TGCGCCAGCAGCCAACTAGCGGGGGGGAACACCGGGGAGCTGTTTTTT,CASSQLAGGNTGELFF,.,TRBD2,TRBJ2-2,TRBV5-1
TGTGCCAGCAGCTCGTGGACAGAAAGAAATAGCAATCAGCCCCAGCATTTT,CASSSWTERNSNQPQHF,.,.,TRBJ1-5,TRBV27
TGTGCCAGCATGGAAGGACAGCGGGGTAATTCACCCCTCCACTTT,CASMEGQRGNSPLHF,.,.,TRBJ1-6,TRBV6-5
TGCGCCAGCAGCTTGGAGGGCAGGGTCAATCAGCCCCAGCATTTT,CASSLEGRVNQPQHF,.,.,TRBJ1-5,TRBV5-1
TGTGCCAGCAGACGAGGGACTCACTCTGGAAACACCATATATTTT,CASRRGTHSGNTIYF,.,.,TRBJ1-3,TRBV28
TGTGCCAGTAACAAACAGGGGTCAAGCAATCAGCCCCAGCATTTT,CASNKQGSSNQPQHF,.,TRBD1,TRBJ1-5,TRBV19
TGTGCCAGCAGTTTCTTAAGCGGGGCCGATGGCTACACCTTC,CASSFLSGADGYTF,.,.,TRBJ1-2,TRBV27
TGTGCCAGTAGTCCAACCGGACTCAACACAGATACGCAGTATTTT,CASSPTGLNTDTQYF,.,.,TRBJ2-3,TRBV19
TGTGCCAGCAACTCTAACTATGGCTACACCTTC,CASNSNYGYTF,.,.,TRBJ1-2,TRBV6-5
TGTGCCAGCAGCTTGGGTCAGGGCTCCTACGAGCAGTACTTC,CASSLGQGSYEQYF,.,.,TRBJ2-7,TRBV5-5
TGTGCCACTAGCAGGGGTAGCAATCAGCCCCAGCATTTT,CATSRGSNQPQHF,.,.,TRBJ1-5,TRBV10-3
TGTGCCAGCAGTGAGGACAGTTTGGGTAGTACGCAGTATTTT,CASSEDSLGSTQYF,.,.,TRBJ2-3,TRBV2
TGTGCCAGCAGCCCCGGGGGGTACACTGAAGCTTTCTTT,CASSPGGYTEAFF,.,.,TRBJ1-1,TRBV28
TGCGCCAGCAGCCAAGATAGGATCCGGGGTTCACCCCTCCACTTT,CASSQDRIRGSPLHF,.,.,TRBJ1-6,TRBV4-3
TGTGCCAGCAGTTACCGACAGGTTAGCAATCAGCCCCAGCATTTT,CASSYRQVSNQPQHF,.,.,TRBJ1-5,TRBV6-2/TRBV6-3
TGTGCCAGCAGTTCCGACAGGGGCCTTAATGAAAAACTGTTTTTT,CASSSDRGLNEKLFF,.,TRBD1,TRBJ1-4,TRBV27
TGTGCCAGCAGCCCCGCTATAGGGGGTCGCATCCCGTCGCCTGAGCAGTTCTTC,CASSPAIGGRIPSPEQFF,.,.,TRBJ2-1,TRBV7-2
TGTGCCACCAGTGATTACCAGACTAGCGGGGGGGCCCCACAAGAGACCCAGTACTTC,CATSDYQTSGGAPQETQYF,.,TRBD2,TRBJ2-5,TRBV24-1
TGTGCCAGCAGCGCAGGGACAGGGGGATTCACTGAAGCTTTCTTT,CASSAGTGGFTEAFF,.,TRBD1,TRBJ1-1,TRBV7-2
TGTGCCAGCAGCTCGGGACTTCACTCCTACGAGCAGTACTTC,CASSSGLHSYEQYF,.,.,TRBJ2-7,TRBV5-6
TGTGCCAGCAGAGAGACAGGGGGTGAAAAACTGTTTTTT,CASRETGGEKLFF,.,TRBD1,TRBJ1-4,TRBV6-6
TGTGCCAGCAGCTTCAAGCGGAGCGGGGGGGCAGATACGCAGTATTTT,CASSFKRSGGADTQYF,.,TRBD2,TRBJ2-3,TRBV5-6
TGCAGTGCTAGTAGAGGGAGCGGGGAAGGTTTCGACGAGCAGTACTTC,CSASRGSGEGFDEQYF,.,TRBD2,TRBJ2-7,TRBV20-1
TGTGCCAGCAGCCAAGGACAGGGCACTGAAGCTTTCTTT,CASSQGQGTEAFF,.,TRBD1,TRBJ1-1,TRBV3-1/TRBV3-2
TGTGCCAGTAGAAAGACAGGCTACTACGAGCAGTACTTC,CASRKTGYYEQYF,.,.,TRBJ2-7,TRBV19
TGTGCCAGCAGCCAACAGGGGAACACTGAAGCTTTCTTT,CASSQQGNTEAFF,.,.,TRBJ1-1,TRBV7-3
TGTGCCAGCACCCGGTGGGAGGGACATGGCTACACCTTC,CASTRWEGHGYTF,.,.,TRBJ1-2,TRBV12-3/TRBV12-4
TGCGCCAGCAGCTTGGATCTAGAAATCTACAATGAGCAGTTCTTC,CASSLDLEIYNEQFF,.,.,TRBJ2-1,TRBV5-1
TGTGCCACCAGCAGAGATTTTACAAAGGAGAAAAACTATGGCTACACCTTC,CATSRDFTKEKNYGYTF,.,.,TRBJ1-2,TRBV15
TGTGCCAGCAGTGAAGCGCCAGGACATGAATTCAGCCTCTATAATTCACCCCTCCACTTT,CASSEAPGHEFSLYNSPLHF,.,.,TRBJ1-6,TRBV6-1
TGTGCCAGCTCTCGACAGGACAATCAGCCCCAGCATTTT,CASSRQDNQPQHF,.,.,TRBJ1-5,TRBV18
TGCGCCAGCAGCTTGACGGTCGCCAACACAGATACGCAGTATTTT,CASSLTVANTDTQYF,.,.,TRBJ2-3,TRBV5-1
TGTGCCAGCAGTTTTTCGGAGGGAAACACCATATATTTT,CASSFSEGNTIYF,.,.,TRBJ1-3,TRBV12-3/TRBV12-4
TGTGCCAGTAATGAGGCGGGTACCTATAATTCACCCCTCCACTTT,CASNEAGTYNSPLHF,.,.,TRBJ1-6,TRBV19
TGTGCCAGCCAGACCCCCCAAAGGACTAGCTGGGGTAATTACAATGAGCAGTTCTTC,CASQTPQRTSWGNYNEQFF,.,TRBD2,TRBJ2-1,TRBV2
TGTGCCAGCAGCCTCGGACAGGGGTGGAACTATGGCTACACCTTC,CASSLGQGWNYGYTF,.,TRBD1,TRBJ1-2,TRBV7-2
TGTGCCATCAAGGCCCAGACAGGGGGCAATCAGCCCCAGCATTTT,CAIKAQTGGNQPQHF,.,TRBD1,TRBJ1-5,TRBV10-3
TGTGCCAGCAGCTTCTCAGGGGGTGAATACGAGCAGTACTTC,CASSFSGGEYEQYF,few,TRBD1,TRBJ2-7,TRBV7-3
TGTGCCAGCAGCCAAGAGGCTAACACTGAAGCTTTCTTT,CASSQEANTEAFF,.,.,TRBJ1-1,TRBV14